One and the same sample provided the 11 T cell receptor beta chains below, sequenced in a study of preoperative IRX-2 immunotherapy in early breast cancer. Treatment noted: preoperative locoregional IRX-2 cytokine immunotherapy. TCRdb's table, derived via immunoSEQ multiplex PCR, lists solely in-frame clones and lacks some. The sample has some 42,000 clones, roughly 80% seen once. The specimen was lymph node tissue, collected after IRX-2 immunotherapy. These receptors all come from a human donor with breast cancer.

The gene calls are TRBV11-3 and TRBJ2-5; D remains unclear. The CDR3 consists of 14 residues. V lost 1 base, J lost 1 base, and 7 bases lay in between. CDR1 is SGHNT and CDR2 is YENEEA in the germline V gene. The CDR3 nucleotides read TGTGCCAGCAGCTTAGGACGGCTCCAAGAGACCCAGTACTTC. It specifies CASSLGRLQETQYF.

This chain's CDR3 is CASSPGYTTNEKLFF. The DNA for the CDR3 is TGTGCCAGCTCACCAGGATACACAACTAATGAAAAACTGTTTTTT. The chain carries TRBV18 and TRBJ1-4; D not resolved. The germline V and J ends were trimmed by 2 bases and 0 bases, with 7 bases remaining between them. CDR3 length: 15 amino acids. The germline V gene has CDR1 KGHSH and CDR2 LQKENI.

This chain's CDR3 is CASRVPGTDEKLFF. As DNA, the CDR3 is TGTGCCAGCAGGGTTCCCGGGACGGATGAAAAACTGTTTTTT. This sequence joins TRBV6-8 and TRBJ1-4; tentative D call: TRBD1 (5 bases). The germline gives CDR1 MNHGY, CDR2 SAAAGT. The V and J ends lost 6 bases and 6 bases respectively, with 14 bases between them. This CDR3 has 14 residues.

This clone is medium-sized (0.01 to 0.1%) within its sample. The V call is TRBV11-3, the J call TRBJ1-5; tentative D call: TRBD1 (5 bases). Germline CDR1 and CDR2: SGHNT and YENEEA. Trimming took off 5 bases at V and 5 bases at J, with 16 bases between the two ends. This CDR3 contains 15 residues. For the CDR3, the DNA is TGTGCCAGCAGCCAAGCGGCAGGGTGGGATCAGCCCCAGCATTTT. Protein sequence: CASSQAAGWDQPQHF.

This clone was counted once. This chain links TRBV6-8 with TRBJ1-5; D possibly corresponds to TRBD1 (6 bases). Germline V gives CDR1 MNHGY, CDR2 SAAAGT. CDR3 length: 12 amino acids. V was cut by 7 bases and J by 7 bases, with 11 bases left in between. Written as DNA, the CDR3 is TGTGCCAGCAAGGCAGGGGTCCAGCCCCAGCATTTT. This codes for CASKAGVQPQHF.

The V call is TRBV7-6, the J call TRBJ2-6, with TRBD1 matching 10 bases. Germline assignment: CDR1 SGHVS and CDR2 FNYEAQ. The CDR3 totals 15 residues. J gave up 4 bases and V 5 bases, and 2 bases lay outside the gene matches. In DNA form, the CDR3 reads TGTGCCAGCAGCGACAGGGGGCTCGGGGCCAACGTCCTGACTTTC. Residues: CASSDRGLGANVLTF. Together with reference TRBV7-6 and TRBJ2-6, the CDR3 gives the full variable domain: GAGVSQSPRYKVTKRGQDVALRCDPISGHVSLYWYRQALGQGPEFLTYFNYEAQQDKSGLPNDRFSAERPEGSISTLTIQRTEQRDSAMYRCASSDRGLGANVLTFGAGSRLTVL.

The rearrangement links TRBV11-3 to TRBJ2-5; D is undetermined. V lost 1 base and J lost 2, with 11 bases in between. The CDR3 covers 15 residues. The germline V gene encodes CDR1 SGHNT and CDR2 YENEEA. CDR3: CASSLVVGPQETQYF. The CDR3 DNA is TGTGCCAGCAGCTTAGTAGTAGGGCCTCAAGAGACCCAGTACTTC.

The genes are TRBV10-3 and TRBJ1-5; D possibly corresponds to TRBD1 (5 bases). The CDR3 length is 16 residues. Germline CDR1 is ENHRY and CDR2 is SYGVKD. Deletions cut 2 bases from V and 0 bases from J, with 11 bases between. CDR3 loop: CAISEAGGYSNQPQHF. CDR3 nucleotides: TGTGCCATCAGTGAGGCTGGGGGTTATAGCAATCAGCCCCAGCATTTT.

This sequence joins TRBV11-3 and TRBJ1-2, with D perhaps TRBD1 (5 bases). With 4 bases removed from V and 2 bases from J, the gap between germline ends came to 14 bases. This CDR3 spans 15 amino acids. Germline V gene data show CDR1 as SGHNT and CDR2 as YENEEA. The CDR3 DNA reads TGTGCCAGCAGCTCTGTGGGGGTTTCGAACTATGGCTACACCTTC. It is translated as CASSSVGVSNYGYTF.

Details on this clone: Sequence at one end of the junction differs from germline and may be a read error. The CDR3 loop is CAISADRGWNQPQHF. CDR3 bases: TGTGCCATCAGTGCCGACAGGGGATGGAATCAGCCCCAGCATTTT. This chain links TRBV6-8 with TRBJ1-5; 8 bases match TRBD1. The CDR3 is 15 amino acids. Germline CDR1 MNHGY, CDR2 SAAAGT.

The chain links TRBV6-8 to TRBJ1-1; the D is unclear. Per germline, CDR1 MNHGY and CDR2 SAAAGT. This CDR3 is 13 amino acids long. Trimming stripped 5 bases from V and 7 bases from J, with 14 bases between. The CDR3 is CASSAETAGEAFF. The CDR3 region has the DNA TGTGCCAGCAGTGCTGAAACGGCTGGTGAAGCTTTCTTT.